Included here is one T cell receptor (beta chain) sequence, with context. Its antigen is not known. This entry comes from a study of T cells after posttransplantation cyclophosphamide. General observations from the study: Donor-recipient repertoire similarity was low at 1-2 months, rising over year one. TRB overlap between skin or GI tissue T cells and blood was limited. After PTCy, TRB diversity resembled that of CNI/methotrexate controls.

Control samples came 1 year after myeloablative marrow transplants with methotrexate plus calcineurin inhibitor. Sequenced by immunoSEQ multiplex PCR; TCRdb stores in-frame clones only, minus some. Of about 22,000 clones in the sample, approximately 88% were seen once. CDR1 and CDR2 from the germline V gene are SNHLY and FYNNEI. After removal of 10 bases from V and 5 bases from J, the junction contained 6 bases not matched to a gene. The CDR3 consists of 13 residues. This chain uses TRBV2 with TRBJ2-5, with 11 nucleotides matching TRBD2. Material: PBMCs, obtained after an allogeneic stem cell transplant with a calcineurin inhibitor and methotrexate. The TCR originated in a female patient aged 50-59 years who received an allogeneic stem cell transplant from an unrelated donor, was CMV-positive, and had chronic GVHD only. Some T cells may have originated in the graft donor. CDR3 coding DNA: TGTGCCAACTCACTAGCGGGAGCTGAGACCCAGTACTTC. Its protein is CANSLAGAETQYF.